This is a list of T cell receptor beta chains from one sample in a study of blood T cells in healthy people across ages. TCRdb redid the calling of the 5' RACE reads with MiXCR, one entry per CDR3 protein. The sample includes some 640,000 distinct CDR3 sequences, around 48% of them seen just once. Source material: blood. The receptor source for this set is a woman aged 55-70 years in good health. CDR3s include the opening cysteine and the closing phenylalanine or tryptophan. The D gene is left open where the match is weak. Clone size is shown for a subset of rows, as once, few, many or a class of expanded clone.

TGTGCCAGCAGCGCTACAGGAAATGAGCAGTACTTC,CASSATGNEQYF,-,many,TRBJ2-7,TRBV25-1
TGCAGTGCTAGAGAAGCTAAGAGCTCCTACAATGAGCAGTTCTTC,CSAREAKSSYNEQFF,-,few,TRBJ2-1,TRBV20-1
TGCGGTGCTGGGAGTTTCTACAATGAGCAGTTCTTC,CGAGSFYNEQFF,-,-,TRBJ2-1,TRBV20-1
TGCAGTGCTAGAGACTACCAAGGAGCAACTAATGAAAAACTGTTTTTT,CSARDYQGATNEKLFF,-,-,TRBJ1-4,TRBV20-1
TGCGCCAGCAGATCCACAGGGAAAGCGGACTACGAGCAGTACTTC,CASRSTGKADYEQYF,-,-,TRBJ2-7,TRBV5-1
TGTGCCAGCAGGGGGAACACTGAAGCTTTCTTT,CASRGNTEAFF,-,once,TRBJ1-1,TRBV27
TGCTCACGGGGTGTAGCGGGAGGGTCAGATACGCAGTATTTT,CSRGVAGGSDTQYF,TRBD2,-,TRBJ2-3,TRBV20-1
TGTGCCATCAGTGTTACAGGGAAGCCAAGTGAAAAACTGTTTTTT,CAISVTGKPSEKLFF,-,-,TRBJ1-4,TRBV10-3
TGTGCCAGCAGTTACTCGAACAGAGTGAACACTGAAGCTTTCTTT,CASSYSNRVNTEAFF,-,-,TRBJ1-1,TRBV6-6
TGCAGTGCTAGAGGTACCAGCGGGAGTTTTTACAATGAGCAGTTCTTC,CSARGTSGSFYNEQFF,TRBD2,-,TRBJ2-1,TRBV20-1
TGCAGTGCTAGCGTCCTAGCCGGAGACGCGGATACGCAGTATTTT,CSASVLAGDADTQYF,-,-,TRBJ2-3,TRBV20-1
TGTGCCAGCAGCTCAGGGACTAGCGGGAGCGGAGAGACCCAGTACTTC,CASSSGTSGSGETQYF,TRBD2,few,TRBJ2-5,TRBV7-2
TGTGCCAGCAGTTACGTAACGAGCGGGAGTTACGAGCAGTACTTC,CASSYVTSGSYEQYF,TRBD2,-,TRBJ2-7,TRBV6-2/TRBV6-3
TGCAGTGCTAGCCGCTCTCGTTACAATGAGCAGTTCTTC,CSASRSRYNEQFF,-,few,TRBJ2-1,TRBV20-1
TGCGCCAGCAGCCAAGATGTGCAGGGTTCTTACAATGAGCAGTTCTTC,CASSQDVQGSYNEQFF,-,-,TRBJ2-1,TRBV4-3
TGTGCCAGCAGTTTAGGCGGGACAGGGGTGTATGGCTACACCTTC,CASSLGGTGVYGYTF,TRBD1,-,TRBJ1-2,TRBV28
TGCAGTGGTGGGGGCATGAACACTGAAGCTTTCTTT,CSGGGMNTEAFF,-,few,TRBJ1-1,TRBV20-1
TGTGCCACCAGCCCACAGGGTAGCTCCTACAATGAGCAGTTCTTC,CATSPQGSSYNEQFF,-,few,TRBJ2-1,TRBV10-3
TGTGCCAGCAGTGAAAACGGGGGCGAAGTACGTGGCTACACCTTC,CASSENGGEVRGYTF,-,-,TRBJ1-2,TRBV2
TGCAGTGCTAGTCCACAGGGGTCTGATAATTCACCCCTCCACTTT,CSASPQGSDNSPLHF,TRBD1,-,TRBJ1-6,TRBV20-1
TGTGCCACCAGCAGAGATCGACAGGGAACCGGGGAGCTGTTTTTT,CATSRDRQGTGELFF,TRBD1,-,TRBJ2-2,TRBV15
TGTGCCACCTACAGGGCTCAGACCCAGTACTTC,CATYRAQTQYF,-,few,TRBJ2-5,TRBV7-2
TGTGCCAGCAGCCCGGACCTCTACGAGCAGTACTTC,CASSPDLYEQYF,-,many,TRBJ2-7,TRBV5-1
TGCAGTGCTCCCCTAGCGGGAGTGAACAATGAGCAGTTCTTC,CSAPLAGVNNEQFF,TRBD2,-,TRBJ2-1,TRBV20-1
TGCGCCAGCCGCGGGGGGACGGGCGAGGATACGCAGTATTTT,CASRGGTGEDTQYF,TRBD2,-,TRBJ2-3,TRBV5-1
TGTGCCAGCAGCTTAGGTAGCGCCACGAGGACCGGGGAGCTGTTTTTT,CASSLGSATRTGELFF,-,-,TRBJ2-2,TRBV7-2
TGTGCCAGCAGGGTACAGGGGGTAATCTCCTACGAGCAGTACTTC,CASRVQGVISYEQYF,TRBD1,-,TRBJ2-7,TRBV7-2
TGTGCCAGCAGTTTAGCCGAAAGGAACATTCAGTACTTC,CASSLAERNIQYF,-,-,TRBJ2-4,TRBV6-2/TRBV6-3
TGTGCCACCAGCAAACTCCGGACAGGGGACTATGGCTACACCTTC,CATSKLRTGDYGYTF,TRBD1,-,TRBJ1-2,TRBV15
TGTGCCAGCAGCTTGAGGGGGCTTAACTATGGCTACACCTTC,CASSLRGLNYGYTF,TRBD1,few,TRBJ1-2,TRBV5-8